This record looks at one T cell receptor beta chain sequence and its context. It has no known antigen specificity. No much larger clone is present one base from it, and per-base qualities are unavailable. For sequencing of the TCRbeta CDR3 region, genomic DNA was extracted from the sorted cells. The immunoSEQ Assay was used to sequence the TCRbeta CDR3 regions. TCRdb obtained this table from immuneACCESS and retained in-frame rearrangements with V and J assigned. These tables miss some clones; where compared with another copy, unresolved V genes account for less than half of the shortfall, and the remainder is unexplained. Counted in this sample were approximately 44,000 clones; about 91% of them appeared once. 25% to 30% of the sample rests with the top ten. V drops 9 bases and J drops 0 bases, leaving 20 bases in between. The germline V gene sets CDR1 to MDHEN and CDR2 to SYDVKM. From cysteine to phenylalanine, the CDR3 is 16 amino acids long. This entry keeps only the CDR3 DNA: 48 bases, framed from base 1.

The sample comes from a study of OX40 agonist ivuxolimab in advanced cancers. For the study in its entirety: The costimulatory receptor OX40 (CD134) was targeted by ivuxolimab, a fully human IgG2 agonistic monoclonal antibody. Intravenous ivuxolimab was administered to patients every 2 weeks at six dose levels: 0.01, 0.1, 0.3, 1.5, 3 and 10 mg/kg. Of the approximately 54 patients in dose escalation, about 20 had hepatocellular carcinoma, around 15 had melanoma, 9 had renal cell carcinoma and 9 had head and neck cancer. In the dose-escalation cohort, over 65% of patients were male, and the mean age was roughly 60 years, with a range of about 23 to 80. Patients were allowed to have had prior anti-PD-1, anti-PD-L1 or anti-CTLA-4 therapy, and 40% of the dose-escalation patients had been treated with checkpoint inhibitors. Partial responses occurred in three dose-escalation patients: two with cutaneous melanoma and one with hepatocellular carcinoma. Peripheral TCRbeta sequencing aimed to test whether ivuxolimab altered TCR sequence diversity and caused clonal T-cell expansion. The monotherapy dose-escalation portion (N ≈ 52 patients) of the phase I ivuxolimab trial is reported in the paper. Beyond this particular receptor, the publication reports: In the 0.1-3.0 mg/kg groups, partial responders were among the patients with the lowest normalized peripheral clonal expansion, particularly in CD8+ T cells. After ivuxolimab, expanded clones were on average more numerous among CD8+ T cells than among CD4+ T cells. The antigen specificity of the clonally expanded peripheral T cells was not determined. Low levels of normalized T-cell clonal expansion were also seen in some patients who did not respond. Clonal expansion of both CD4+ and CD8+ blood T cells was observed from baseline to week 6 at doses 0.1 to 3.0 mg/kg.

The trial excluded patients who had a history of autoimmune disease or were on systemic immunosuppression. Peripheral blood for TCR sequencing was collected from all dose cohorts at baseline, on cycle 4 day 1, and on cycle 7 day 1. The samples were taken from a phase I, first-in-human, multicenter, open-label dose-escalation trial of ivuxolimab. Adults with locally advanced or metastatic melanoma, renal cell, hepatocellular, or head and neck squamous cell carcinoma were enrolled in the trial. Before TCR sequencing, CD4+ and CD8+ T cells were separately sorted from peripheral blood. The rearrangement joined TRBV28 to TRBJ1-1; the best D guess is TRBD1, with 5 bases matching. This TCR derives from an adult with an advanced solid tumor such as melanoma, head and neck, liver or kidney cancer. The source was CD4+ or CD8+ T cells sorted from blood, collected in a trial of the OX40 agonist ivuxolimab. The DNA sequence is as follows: TGTGCCAGTTCTCCAACGGGGGGGAAGATGAACACTGAAGCTTTCTTT. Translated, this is CASSPTGGKMNTEAFF.